Included here is one T cell receptor beta chain sequence, with context. This specimen comes from a study of CD8 T cells in Susac syndrome. The ends lost 6 bases at V and 9 bases at J; junction bases unmatched: 10. The CDR3 has 14 residues. Germline CDR1 reads MNHEY; CDR2 reads SMNVEV (reference sequence). The authors sequenced TCR beta from blood CD8+ and CD4+ T cells. Both CD4+ and CD8+ T cells were negatively isolated, and TEMRA cells underwent FACS enrichment. With random hexamers, reverse transcription was performed on roughly 0.5 to 1 ug of RNA. TCR beta CDR3 was amplified by immunoSEQ covering 54 Vbeta and 13 Jbeta. One entry per CDR3 protein, called by TCRdb with MiXCR from the immunoSEQ multiplex PCR reads. The data hold some 260,000 distinct CDR3 sequences, with 70% to 90% observed a single time.

The receptor comes from a human donor with multiple sclerosis. Material for sequencing was CD8+ T cells from PBMCs. This chain links TRBV27 with TRBJ1-5, with 8 nucleotides matching TRBD1. The CDR3 sequence: CASSMTGAGLPQHF. The CDR3 DNA follows: TGTGCCAGCAGCATGACAGGGGCTGGGTTGCCCCAGCATTTT.